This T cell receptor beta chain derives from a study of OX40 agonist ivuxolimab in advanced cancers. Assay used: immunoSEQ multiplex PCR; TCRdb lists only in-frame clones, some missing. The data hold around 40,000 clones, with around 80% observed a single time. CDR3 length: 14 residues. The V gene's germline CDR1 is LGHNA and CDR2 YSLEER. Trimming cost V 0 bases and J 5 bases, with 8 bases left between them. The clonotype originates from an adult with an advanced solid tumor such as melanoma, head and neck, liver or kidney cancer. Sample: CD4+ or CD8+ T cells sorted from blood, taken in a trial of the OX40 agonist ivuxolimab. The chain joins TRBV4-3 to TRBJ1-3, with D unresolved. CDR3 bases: TGCGCCAGCAGCCAAGAGTACAACCGAAACACCATATATTTT. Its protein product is CASSQEYNRNTIYF.